Listed below are T cell receptor beta chains from one sample, sequenced in a study of spatial heterogeneity in lung cancer. TCRdb redid the calling of the 5' RACE reads with MiXCR, one entry per CDR3 protein. The sample records 3,300 or so distinct CDR3 sequences, roughly 21% being singletons. The sample here was PBMCs, taken at follow-up. The origin of the receptors is a male donor with early-stage non-small cell lung cancer. Both conserved end residues are trimmed from each CDR3.

v_gene	j_gene	CDR3aa
TRBV5-1	TRBJ1-1	ASSLPGSTEAF
TRBV7-9	TRBJ2-3	ASSPPFRRAGVADTQY
TRBV5-1	TRBJ2-7	ASSLEIAGSYEQY
TRBV5-4	TRBJ2-6	ASSPDRPSGANVLT
TRBV7-7	TRBJ2-1	ASSLGQVSYNEQF
TRBV5-1	TRBJ2-5	ASSTVLAEETQY
TRBV18	TRBJ2-7	ASSPPGQGWEQY
TRBV20-1	TRBJ2-5	SARDARWGGETQY
TRBV6-2/TRBV6-3	TRBJ1-5	ASSYVSQPQH
TRBV27	TRBJ2-3	ASSLRGGLHTQY
TRBV6-6	TRBJ2-2	ASSYPMDPRISNTGELF
TRBV5-1	TRBJ2-7	ASSFRTASYEQY
TRBV28	TRBJ2-3	ASSFSYSGGFQDTQY
TRBV20-1	TRBJ2-7	SARRTGSYEQY
TRBV7-3	TRBJ1-1	ASSALPGKNTEAF
TRBV20-1	TRBJ2-1	SAPQGQGRYNEQF
TRBV3-1	TRBJ2-1	ASSQENQAGGHNEQF
TRBV2	TRBJ2-3	ASSVGRGISTDTQY
TRBV11-1	TRBJ2-5	ASSLGQYPRETQY
TRBV7-8	TRBJ1-5	ASSSRDRDYQPQH
TRBV6-2/TRBV6-3	TRBJ2-1	ASSFAGNEQF
TRBV20-1	TRBJ2-7	SARDDEQY
TRBV25-1	TRBJ2-1	ASSGRDRGLGNEQF
TRBV6-5	TRBJ2-7	ASSLDTRVTYEQY